The TCR beta chain described here comes from a study of T cell repertoires in cytomegalovirus infection. Findings and limits, study-wide: Within the response measured ex vivo, HLA-C-restricted CMV-specific TCR beta clonotypes were dominant.

Germline V lookup: CDR1 SGHDT, CDR2 YYEEEE. Trimming removed 4 bases from V and 0 bases from J; junction bases left unmatched: 13. The CDR3 sequence is 19 residues long. TCRdb used MiXCR to reprocess the reads, holding one entry per CDR3 protein. The sample lists over 45,000 distinct CDR3 sequences; roughly 19% were seen once. Concerning this clonotype itself: As yet, its antigen is unknown.

The input for sequencing was CD8+ T cells from cultured PBMCs, taken from culture after CMV antigen stimulation. This clonotype was sampled from a human donor in good health (CMV status not recorded). Some clones in this sample may be carry-over from other donors' samples. This chain connects TRBV5-6 to TRBJ2-7; 13 positions match TRBD2. As DNA, the CDR3 is TGTGCCAGCAGCGCGACTAGCGGGAGGACCAGTCTTGGCTCCTACGAGCAGTACTTC. It is translated as CASSATSGRTSLGSYEQYF.